A single sample is the source of the 13 T cell receptor beta chains below, sequenced in a study of cytomegalovirus exposure and HLA in healthy donors. The PCR used 60 Vbeta and 13 Jbeta primers. Sequencing used immunoSEQ multiplex PCR; TCRdb keeps in-frame clones, though not all of them. The sample contains approximately 190,000 clones, around 75% of which appear only once. The specimen sequenced was PBMCs. These receptors originate from a woman aged 30 to 39 in good health and CMV-seropositive.

The chain carries TRBV7-2 and TRBJ1-5, with 7 bases aligning to TRBD1. CDR1 and CDR2 from the germline V gene are SGHTA and FQGNSA. With 5 bases clipped from V and 2 bases from J, the junction kept 9 bases outside the gene matches. CDR3 length: 16 amino acids. CDR3: CASSRQGVFGNQPQHF. The CDR3 nucleotides read TGTGCCAGCAGCCGGCAGGGGGTGTTTGGCAATCAGCCCCAGCATTTT.

The CDR3 sequence is CASSRGGREGYTF. The DNA of the CDR3 is TGTGCCAGCAGCCGGGGGGGGAGGGAAGGCTACACCTTC. This rearrangement joins TRBV7-2 to TRBJ1-2, with a weak D call TRBD1 (5 bases). Germline V lookup: CDR1 SGHTA, CDR2 FQGNSA. The CDR3 has 13 residues. V was trimmed by 5 bases and J by 8 bases, leaving 15 bases between them.

This rearrangement joins TRBV7-8 to TRBJ1-2, with TRBD1 matching over 7 bases. Looked up from germline, CDR1 is SGHVS and CDR2 is FQNEAQ. CDR3 length: 14 amino acids. The J segment lost 2 bases and the V segment lost 0 bases, leaving 0 bases of the junction unmatched. CDR3 in amino acids: CASSLAGGNYGYTF. The DNA of the CDR3 is TGTGCCAGCAGCTTAGCAGGGGGCAACTATGGCTACACCTTC.

The chain is built from TRBV5-1 and TRBJ1-2, with D unclear. CDR1 and CDR2 (germline): SGHRS, YFSETQ. V was shortened by 4 bases and J by 1 base, with 14 bases between the two germline ends. This CDR3 has 15 residues. Written as DNA, the CDR3 is TGCGCCAGCAGCCGAGGGAGGGAAGGTAACTATGGCTACACCTTC. This encodes CASSRGREGNYGYTF. The complete variable domain, with remaining parts taken from reference TRBV5-1 and TRBJ1-2, reads KAGVTQTPRYLIKTRGQQVTLSCSPISGHRSVSWYQQTPGQGLQFLFEYFSETQRNKGNFPGRFSGRQFSNSRSEMNVSTLELGDSALYLCASSRGREGNYGYTFGSGTRLTVV.

The rearrangement uses TRBV28 and TRBJ1-2; D is unresolved. Germline V gives CDR1 MDHEN, CDR2 SYDVKM. Trimming stripped 5 bases from V and 6 bases from J, with 19 bases between. The CDR3 runs 15 residues. The CDR3 protein is CASSGRIPQLNGYTF. Here the CDR3 DNA reads TGTGCCAGCAGTGGCCGGATTCCACAGCTAAATGGCTACACCTTC.

The rearrangement uses TRBV5-1 and TRBJ1-1; 7 bases fit TRBD1. The V gene's germline CDR1 is SGHRS and CDR2 YFSETQ. The V segment lost 1 base and the J segment 8 bases; nucleotides outside the gene matches: 8. The CDR3 covers 14 residues. CDR3 region: CASSLSRGTVEAFF. The CDR3 coding sequence is TGCGCCAGCAGCTTGTCCAGGGGGACAGTAGAAGCTTTCTTT.

The chain employs TRBV2 and TRBJ1-4; D is undetermined. Germline-derived CDR1 and CDR2 are SNHLY and FYNNEI. This CDR3 is built from 11 residues. The CDR3 coding sequence is TGTGCTAGCGACAAGGATGAAAAACTGTTTTTT. It is translated as CASDKDEKLFF.

This clone was seen a single time. The V and J genes are TRBV27 and TRBJ1-1, with D unclear. The CDR3 totals 14 residues. Trimming stripped 2 bases from V and 6 bases from J, with 13 bases between. Germline V CDR1 and CDR2: MNHEY, SMNVEV (reference sequence). DNA for the CDR3: TGTGCCAGCAGTTTAATCGGGTTATACGCTGAAGCTTTCTTT. It specifies CASSLIGLYAEAFF.

The chain combines TRBV5-6 with TRBJ2-6; D gene ambiguous. Trimming stripped 6 bases from V and 0 bases from J, with 4 bases between. The CDR3 is made up of 13 amino acids. CDR1 is SGHDT and CDR2 is YYEEEE in the germline V gene. The CDR3 DNA reads TGTGCCAGCACCGTCTCTGGGGCCAACGTCCTGACTTTC. This translates into CASTVSGANVLTF.

This clone has only a few counts. The V and J genes are TRBV27 and TRBJ2-5; 11 positions agree with TRBD2. CDR3 length: 15 residues. Germline V CDR1 and CDR2: MNHEY, SMNVEV (reference sequence). J was trimmed by 5 bases and V by 6 bases; bases with no gene match: 8. CDR3 amino acids: CASRGIAGGEETQYF. As DNA, the CDR3 is TGTGCCAGCAGGGGGATAGCGGGGGGGGAGGAGACCCAGTACTTC.

This rearrangement joins TRBV21-1 to TRBJ1-2; the table's D call, TRBD1, was not checked against the DNA. TRBV21-1 is designated a pseudogene. The CDR3 runs 13 residues. The chain's CDR3 is CASSRTGLFGYTF. The CDR3 DNA is TGTGCCAGCAGCAGAACAGGGCTTTTTGGCTACACCTTC.

This clone has a single count. This chain links TRBV27 with TRBJ1-3; a weak D match, TRBD1 (6 bases). Looked up from germline, CDR1 is MNHEY and CDR2 is SMNVEV (reference sequence). Trimming pared 0 bases from V and 0 bases from J, leaving 12 bases between. This CDR3 region has 17 residues. CDR3 protein: CASSLSPGQNSGNTIYF. Written as DNA, the CDR3 is TGTGCCAGCAGTTTATCTCCCGGACAGAACTCTGGAAACACCATATATTTT.

This clone was found once. J is TRBJ2-1 and V is TRBV7-8; TRBD1 agrees at 8 bases. Germline V gene lookup returns CDR1 SGHVS and CDR2 FQNEAQ. The CDR3 runs 15 residues. With V trimmed by 1 base and J by 8 bases, 7 bases remained unmatched. CDR3 in amino acids: CASSLESAGGYEQFF. CDR3 sequence (DNA): TGTGCCAGCAGCTTAGAGTCCGCAGGGGGCTATGAGCAGTTCTTC.